The clone carrying this T cell receptor (beta chain) occurred a few times. Antigen: not known. This entry is derived from a study of response to subunit inactivated influenza vaccine. Study-wide points: The authors offered the suggestion that each seasonal influenza vaccination recruits few new T cells.

V lost 5 bases, J lost 3 bases, and 14 bases lay in between. The CDR3 length is 14 residues. CDR1 is SGHTA, CDR2 FQGNSA, per germline. Using its own MiXCR run on the RT-PCR reads, TCRdb lists one record per CDR3 protein. Of about 540,000 distinct CDR3 sequences listed, around 21% are singletons. The sample was also reused in another study, on T cells expressing NK-cell markers. As that report states: cDNA encoding TCR beta was synthesized via 5'RACE template switching incorporating UMIs. Cells sorted as CD3+CD56+NKG2C+, CD3+CD56+NKG2C- and CD3+CD56-NKG2C+ T cells supplied the TCR beta repertoires. Out of eight donors sequenced, seven tested HCMV-seropositive and the remaining one seronegative.

The genes are TRBV7-2 and TRBJ2-7; D unclear. This TCR derives from a man aged 45-60 years who received an inactivated influenza vaccine. The sample here was CD4+ T cells sorted from PBMCs, taken roughly 12 days after vaccination. The CDR3 protein is CASSPGRKGYEQYF. Here the CDR3 DNA reads TGTGCCAGCAGCCCAGGACGGAAGGGCTACGAGCAGTACTTC.